This T cell receptor (beta chain) was sequenced for a study of radiation and T cells in renal cell carcinoma. Study details: Nephrectomy followed 15 Gy stereotactic body radiation by 4 weeks.

The V gene's germline CDR1 is SGHRS and CDR2 YFSETQ. This CDR3 has 15 residues. Trimming took 3 bases from V and 5 from J; bases not matched to a gene: 6. The assay was immunoSEQ multiplex PCR, and TCRdb's table has in-frame clones only and misses some. The sample shows 45,000 to 55,000 clones, 80% of them seen only once. Specified time point: blood 2 weeks post-SBRT. The treatment: 15 Gy SBRT to primary tumor, nephrectomy 4 weeks later. Blood was sampled at baseline, 2 weeks and 4 weeks after SBRT. Study-wide findings and caveats: From baseline, blood top tumor clonotypes peaked at 2 weeks post-radiation.

About this clone itself: Its antigen remains unknown.

Sequencing used blood, obtained from a patient whose treatment included radiotherapy and nephrectomy. The chain combines TRBV5-1 with TRBJ2-5; 11 nucleotides match TRBD2. The source is a woman aged 70-85 years with renal cell carcinoma. This chain's CDR3 is CASSSSGGWMETQYF. The CDR3 coding sequence is TGCGCCAGCAGCTCTAGCGGGGGGTGGATGGAGACCCAGTACTTC.